What follows describes a single T cell receptor (beta chain). The target of this receptor is not known. No base quality information exists; no much larger clone differs at one position. The CDR3 has 14 amino acids, counting the end cysteine and phenylalanine. Only CDR3 DNA remains: 42 bases, in frame from the first base. V is pruned by 4 bases and J by 4 bases, leaving 6 bases of the junction without a gene match. The CDR1 and CDR2 encoded by the germline V gene (reference sequence) are LNHDA and SQIVND. The trial excluded patients who had a history of autoimmune disease or who were on systemic immunosuppression. Peripheral blood for TCR sequencing was collected from all dose cohorts at baseline, on cycle 4 day 1, and on cycle 7 day 1. The samples were taken from a phase I, first-in-human, multicenter, open-label dose-escalation trial of ivuxolimab. The trial enrolled adults with locally advanced or metastatic head and neck squamous cell, hepatocellular, melanoma or renal cell carcinoma. Before TCR sequencing, CD4+ and CD8+ T cells were separately sorted from peripheral blood.

This sample was included in a study of OX40 agonist ivuxolimab in advanced cancers. About the investigation overall: Ivuxolimab was an agonistic, fully human IgG2 monoclonal antibody directed against OX40 (CD134), a costimulatory receptor. Intravenous ivuxolimab was administered to patients every 2 weeks at six dose levels: 0.01, 0.1, 0.3, 1.5, 3 and 10 mg/kg. Among the roughly 50 dose-escalation patients, approximately 20 had hepatocellular carcinoma, approximately 15 melanoma, 9 renal cell carcinoma and 9 head and neck cancer. In the dose-escalation cohort, 82.7% of patients were male, and the mean age was approximately 64 years, with a range of roughly 20 to 79. Patients were allowed to have had prior anti-PD-1, anti-PD-L1 or anti-CTLA-4 therapy, and more than 35% of the dose-escalation patients had been treated with checkpoint inhibitors. Partial responses occurred in three dose-escalation patients: two with cutaneous melanoma and one with hepatocellular carcinoma. Peripheral TCRbeta sequencing was intended to test whether TCR sequence diversity was altered and clonal T-cell expansion was caused by ivuxolimab. The paper describes the monotherapy dose-escalation part (N of about 52 patients) of the phase I trial of ivuxolimab. The research as a whole found: At doses of 0.1 to 3.0 mg/kg, clonal expansion of both CD4+ and CD8+ T cells in blood was seen between baseline and week 6. After ivuxolimab, more expanded clones were found on average in CD8+ T cells than in CD4+ T cells. Partial responders in the 0.1-3.0 mg/kg groups had among the lowest normalized peripheral clonal expansion, especially among CD8+ T cells. Which antigens the clonally expanded peripheral T cells were specific for was not determined. Low levels of normalized T-cell clonal expansion were also seen in some patients who did not respond.

For sequencing of the TCRbeta CDR3 region, genomic DNA was extracted from the sorted cells. TCRbeta CDR3 regions were sequenced using the immunoSEQ Assay. The table was pulled from immuneACCESS by TCRdb, which kept in-frame rearrangements only. Such tables lose some clones; where checked, under half of the loss comes from unresolved V genes, and the rest has no known cause. For this sample there are about 64,000 clones; over 75% appear just once. The biggest ten clones account for approximately 14% of the sample. The rearranged segments are TRBV19 and TRBJ1-1; 7 bases in between match TRBD1. The TCR originated in an adult with an advanced solid tumor such as melanoma, head and neck, liver or kidney cancer. Material: CD4+ or CD8+ T cells sorted from blood, obtained in a trial of the OX40 agonist ivuxolimab. The DNA is TGTGCCAGTAGTAGCTCAGGGGGAAGCACTGAAGCTTTCTTT. It translates to CASSSSGGSTEAFF.